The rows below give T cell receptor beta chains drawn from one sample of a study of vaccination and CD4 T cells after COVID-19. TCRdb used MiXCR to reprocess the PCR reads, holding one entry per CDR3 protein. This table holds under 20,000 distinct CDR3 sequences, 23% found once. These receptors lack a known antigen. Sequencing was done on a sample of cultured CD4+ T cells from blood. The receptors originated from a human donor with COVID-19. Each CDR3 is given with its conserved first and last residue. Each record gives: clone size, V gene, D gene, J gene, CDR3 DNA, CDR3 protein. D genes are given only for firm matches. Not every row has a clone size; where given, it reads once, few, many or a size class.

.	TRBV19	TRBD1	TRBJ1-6	TGTGCCAGTAGTACGACAGGGAGCTCCTATAATTCACCCCTCCACTTT	CASSTTGSSYNSPLHF
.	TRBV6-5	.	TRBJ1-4	TGTGCCAGCAGTTACCAGATCAGAGAAAAACTGTTTTTT	CASSYQIREKLFF
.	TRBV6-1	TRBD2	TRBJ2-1	TGTGCCAGCAGCCCCGGGAGGGGGGGGTCACATGAGCAGTTCTTC	CASSPGRGGSHEQFF
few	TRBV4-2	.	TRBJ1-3	TGTGCCAGCAGCCAATTAAGTGGGGCTGGAAACACCATATATTTT	CASSQLSGAGNTIYF
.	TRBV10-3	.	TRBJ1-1	TGTGCCATCAGTGACAGTGACACTGAAGTTTTCTTT	CAISDSDTEVFF
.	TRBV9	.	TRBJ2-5	TGTGCCAGCAGCCCAGAAATGGGGGCCCCGTACTTC	CASSPEMGAPYF
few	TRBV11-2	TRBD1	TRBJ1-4	TGTGCCAGCAGCTTGGAGTACAGGGGGGGAAATGAAAAACTGTTTTTT	CASSLEYRGGNEKLFF
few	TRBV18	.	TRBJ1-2	TGTGCCAGCTCACGGAAGGGACGAACGCTCTATGGCTACACCTTC	CASSRKGRTLYGYTF
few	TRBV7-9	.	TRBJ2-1	TGTGCCAGCAGCTTAGGGGGGGCTCTGTTCTACAATGAGCAGTTCTTC	CASSLGGALFYNEQFF
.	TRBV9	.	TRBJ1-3	TGTGCCAGCAGCCCAAGTGTGGGAAACACCATATATTTT	CASSPSVGNTIYF
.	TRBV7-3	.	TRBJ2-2	TGTGCCAGCAGCCAACAGGGTTACACCGGGGAGCTGTTTTTT	CASSQQGYTGELFF
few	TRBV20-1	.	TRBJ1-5	TGCAGTGCTATATCAGCGTATAGCAATCAGCCCCAGCATTTT	CSAISAYSNQPQHF
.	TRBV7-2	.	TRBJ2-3	TGTGCCAGCAGTACTAACAGGGCCTCTAGCACAGATACGCAGTATTTT	CASSTNRASSTDTQYF
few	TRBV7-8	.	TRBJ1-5	TGTGCCAGCAGCTTAGTAGGAAATAGCAATCAGCCCCAGCATTTT	CASSLVGNSNQPQHF
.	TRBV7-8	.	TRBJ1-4	TGTGCCAGCAGCTTGGGTGGGGGGAATGAAAAACTGTTTTTT	CASSLGGGNEKLFF
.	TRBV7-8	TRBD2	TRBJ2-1	TGTGCCAGCAGCCGGTCAGCGGGGGGTTCCTACAATGAGCAGTTCTTC	CASSRSAGGSYNEQFF
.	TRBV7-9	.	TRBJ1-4	TGTGCCAGCAGCTTCCAGGGAGGGAATGAAAAACTGTTTTTT	CASSFQGGNEKLFF
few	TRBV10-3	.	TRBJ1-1	TGTGCCATCAGTGAATATCCGGGAAGGGGGAGCACCTTT	CAISEYPGRGSTF
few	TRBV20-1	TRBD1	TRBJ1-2	TGCAGTGCTAGGAATCCTGAGGGACAGTCGATCTATGGCTACACCTTC	CSARNPEGQSIYGYTF
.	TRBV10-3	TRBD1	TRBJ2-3	TGTGCCATCAGTGAGTCGTGGGGACAGAACACAGATACGCAGTATTTT	CAISESWGQNTDTQYF
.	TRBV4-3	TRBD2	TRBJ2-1	TGCGCCAGCAGCCAAGAGCTAGCGGGGGTTAACAATGAGCAGTTCTTC	CASSQELAGVNNEQFF
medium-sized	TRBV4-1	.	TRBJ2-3	TGCGCCAGCAGCCAAGATGGAGATACGCAGTATTTT	CASSQDGDTQYF
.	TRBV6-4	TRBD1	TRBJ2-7	TGTGCCAGCAGTGGTACCCGGGACAGGGGCTCCTACGAGCAGTACTTC	CASSGTRDRGSYEQYF
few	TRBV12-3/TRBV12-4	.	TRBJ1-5	TGTGCCAGCAGTCCCTCCCGGGATCAGCCCCAGCATTTT	CASSPSRDQPQHF
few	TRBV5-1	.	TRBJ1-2	TGCGCCAGCAGCTTGGGAGGGGATGGCTACACCTTC	CASSLGGDGYTF
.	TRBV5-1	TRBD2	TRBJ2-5	TGCGCCAGCAGCTTTGGACGTTTTGGGACTAGCGGGGGGGCGAGGGAGACCCAGTACTTC	CASSFGRFGTSGGARETQYF
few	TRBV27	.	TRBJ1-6	TGTGCCAGCAGTCATGGACGGAGCTCCTATAATTCACCCCTCCACTTT	CASSHGRSSYNSPLHF
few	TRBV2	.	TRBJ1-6	TGTGCCAGCAGGGGACGGGACCGTAAGAATTCACCCCTCCACTTT	CASRGRDRKNSPLHF
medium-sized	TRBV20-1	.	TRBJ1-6	TGCAGTGCTAATCGGGGGCTAACTACTAGCTCCTATAATTCACCCCTCCACTTT	CSANRGLTTSSYNSPLHF
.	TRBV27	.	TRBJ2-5	TGTGCCAGCAGTTCCCAAGCACGGGTGGAGACCCAGTACTTC	CASSSQARVETQYF
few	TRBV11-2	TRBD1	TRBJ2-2	TGTGCCAGCAGCCGAGGGACAGTAAACACCGGGGAGCTGTTTTTT	CASSRGTVNTGELFF
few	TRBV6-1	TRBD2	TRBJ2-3	TGTGCCAGCAGGAGACAGGGTAGCGGGGGGGAGCGGGATACGCAGTATTTT	CASRRQGSGGERDTQYF
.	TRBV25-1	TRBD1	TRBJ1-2	TGTGCCAGCAGTGAATCCGCAGGGGGCAGGGACTACACCTTC	CASSESAGGRDYTF
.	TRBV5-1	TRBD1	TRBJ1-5	TGCGCCAGCAGCTTGGGGACAGGGCAGCCCCAGCATTTT	CASSLGTGQPQHF
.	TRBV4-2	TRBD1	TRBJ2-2	TGTGCCAGCAGCCAAGCCCAGGGGGCGAACACCGGGGAGCTGTTTTTT	CASSQAQGANTGELFF
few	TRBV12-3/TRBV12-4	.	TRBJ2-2	TGTGCCAGCACCCCGCAGATCGGGGAGCTGTTTTTT	CASTPQIGELFF
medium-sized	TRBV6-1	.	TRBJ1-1	TGTGCCAGCAGTACCAAAGGGGTGAACACTGAAGCTTTCTTT	CASSTKGVNTEAFF
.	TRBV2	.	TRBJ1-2	TGTGCCAGCAGTGAGCGGACCTATGGCTACACCTTC	CASSERTYGYTF
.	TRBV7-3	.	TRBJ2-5	TGCGCCAGCCAAAGGGGGGGGGGCGCGGAGACCCAGTACTTC	CASQRGGGAETQYF
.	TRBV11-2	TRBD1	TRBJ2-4	TGTGCCAGCAGCTTTTCCGACAGGGGGGTCAAAAACATTCAGTACTTC	CASSFSDRGVKNIQYF
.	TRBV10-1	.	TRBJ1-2	TGCGCCAGCAGCGCCAGGGACAATATGGACTATGGCTACACCTTC	CASSARDNMDYGYTF
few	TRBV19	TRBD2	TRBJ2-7	TGTGCCAGTAGTATAGGGCCAGCGGGGGCCTACGAGCAGTACTTC	CASSIGPAGAYEQYF
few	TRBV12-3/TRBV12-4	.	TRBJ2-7	TGTGCCACCTCCCTGGACACCACCGGGCAGTACTTC	CATSLDTTGQYF
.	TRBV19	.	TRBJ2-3	TGTGCCAGTAGTATAGTTACAGGAGATACGCAGTATTTT	CASSIVTGDTQYF
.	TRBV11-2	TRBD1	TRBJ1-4	TGTGCCAGCAGCTCAGGACAGGGGAATAATGAAAAACTGTTTTTT	CASSSGQGNNEKLFF
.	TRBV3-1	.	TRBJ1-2	TGTGCCAGCAGCCAAAGGGCGCGGGGCGGCTACACCTTC	CASSQRARGGYTF
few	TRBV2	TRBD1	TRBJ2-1	TGTGCCAACTTAAGGACAGGGGGGACGCGGGACGATGAGCAGTTCTTC	CANLRTGGTRDDEQFF
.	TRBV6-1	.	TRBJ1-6	TGTGCCAGCGGGGGGCCCATCTATAATTCACCCCTCCACTTT	CASGGPIYNSPLHF
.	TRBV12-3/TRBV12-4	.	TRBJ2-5	TGTGCCAGCAGCCCGCATCCAGAGACCCAGTACTTC	CASSPHPETQYF
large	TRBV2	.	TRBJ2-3	TGTGCCAGCAGTTTTTCGGGAGATACGCAGTATTTT	CASSFSGDTQYF
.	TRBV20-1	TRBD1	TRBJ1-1	TGCAGTGCGCCGGAGGGGGCTGGCACTGAAGCTTTCTTT	CSAPEGAGTEAFF
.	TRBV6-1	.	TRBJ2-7	TGTGCCAGCGATTCGGGGTTGGGCAGCTACGAGCAGTACTTC	CASDSGLGSYEQYF
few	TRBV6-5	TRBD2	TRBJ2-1	TGTGCCAGCAGTTACTCGGAGCGGGGGACCTACAATGAGCAGTTCTTC	CASSYSERGTYNEQFF